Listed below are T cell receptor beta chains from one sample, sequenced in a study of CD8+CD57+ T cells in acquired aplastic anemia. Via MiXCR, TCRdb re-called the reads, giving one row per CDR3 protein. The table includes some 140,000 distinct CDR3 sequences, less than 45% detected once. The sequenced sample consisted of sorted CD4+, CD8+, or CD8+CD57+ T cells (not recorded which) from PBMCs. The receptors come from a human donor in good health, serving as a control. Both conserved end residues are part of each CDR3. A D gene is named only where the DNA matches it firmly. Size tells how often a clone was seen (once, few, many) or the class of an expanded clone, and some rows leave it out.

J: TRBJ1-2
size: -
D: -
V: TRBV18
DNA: TGTGCCAGCTTCCCGTACTCGGGAGCTAACTATGGCTACACCTTC
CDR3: CASFPYSGANYGYTF

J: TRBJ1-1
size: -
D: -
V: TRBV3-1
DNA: TGTGCCAGCAGCACAAACACTGAAGCTTTCTTT
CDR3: CASSTNTEAFF

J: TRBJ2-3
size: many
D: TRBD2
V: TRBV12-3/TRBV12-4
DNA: TGTGCCAGCAGGAGCACTAGCGGGGGGGCCGCGGATACGCAGTATTTT
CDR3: CASRSTSGGAADTQYF

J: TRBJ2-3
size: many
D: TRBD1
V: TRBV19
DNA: TGTGCCAGTAGCCCGCGACAGGGGAGCAATCAGCCCCAGTATTTT
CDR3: CASSPRQGSNQPQYF

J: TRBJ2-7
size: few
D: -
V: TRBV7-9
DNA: TGTGCCAGCAGCGGACGTCTGAGCGAGCAGTACTTC
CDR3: CASSGRLSEQYF

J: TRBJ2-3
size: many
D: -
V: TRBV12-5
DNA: TGTGCTAGTGGTCACACAGATACGCAGTATTTT
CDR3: CASGHTDTQYF

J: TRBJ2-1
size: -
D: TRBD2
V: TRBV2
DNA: TGTGCCAGCAGTGGGTTTTCGGTAGCGGGAGAAGAGCAGTTCTTC
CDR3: CASSGFSVAGEEQFF

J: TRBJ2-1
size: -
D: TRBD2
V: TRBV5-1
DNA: TGCGCCAGCAGCTCCGGACTAGCGGGGAACAATGAGCAGTTCTTC
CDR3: CASSSGLAGNNEQFF

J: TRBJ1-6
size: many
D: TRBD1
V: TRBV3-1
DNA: TGTGCCAGCGGACAGGGACAGACCCGATCACCCCTCCACTTT
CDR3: CASGQGQTRSPLHF

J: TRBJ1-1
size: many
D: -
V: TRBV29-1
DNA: TGCAGCGTTGAAGAGGATCAAAACACTGAAGCTTTCTTT
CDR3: CSVEEDQNTEAFF

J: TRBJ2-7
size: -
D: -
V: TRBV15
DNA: TGTGCCACCAGCAGACCAGGGGTGGACGAGCAGTACTTC
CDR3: CATSRPGVDEQYF

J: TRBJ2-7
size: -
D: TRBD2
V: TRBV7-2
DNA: TGTGCCAGCAGCTTAGCCCCACCGTCGATAGCGGGTTTGTTCGAGCAGTACTTC
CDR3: CASSLAPPSIAGLFEQYF

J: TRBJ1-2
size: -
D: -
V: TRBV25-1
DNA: TGTGCCAGCAGTGATCAGGGAGCTAACTATGGCTACACCTTC
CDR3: CASSDQGANYGYTF

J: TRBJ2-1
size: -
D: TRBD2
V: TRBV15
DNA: TGTGCCACCAGCAGTGGGACTAGCGGTGCGGCCTACAATGAGCAGTTCTTC
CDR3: CATSSGTSGAAYNEQFF

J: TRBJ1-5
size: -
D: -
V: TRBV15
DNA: TGTGCCACCAGCAGAGAAGTAAAGGGGAACAATCAGCCCCAGCATTTT
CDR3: CATSREVKGNNQPQHF

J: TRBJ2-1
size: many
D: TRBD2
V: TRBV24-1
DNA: TGTGCCACCAGTGACCCCGGACAGCGGGGGGCCTACAATGAGCAGTTCTTC
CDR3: CATSDPGQRGAYNEQFF

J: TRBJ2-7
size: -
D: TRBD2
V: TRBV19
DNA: TGTGCCAGTAGTCCCAGAAGACTAGCCTTCTCCTACGAGCAGTACTTC
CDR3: CASSPRRLAFSYEQYF

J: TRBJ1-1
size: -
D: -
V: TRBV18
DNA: TGTGTCAGCTCACCACCATCGAGCAGGGGGAACACTGAAGCTTTCTTT
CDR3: CVSSPPSSRGNTEAFF

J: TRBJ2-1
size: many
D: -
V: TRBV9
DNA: TGTGCCAGTTCCCGGGACTTCAGTAATGAGCAGTTCTTC
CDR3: CASSRDFSNEQFF

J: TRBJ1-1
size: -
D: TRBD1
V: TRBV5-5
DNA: TGTGCCAGCAGCGGACCAACAGGGGTTACTGAAGCTTTCTTT
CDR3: CASSGPTGVTEAFF

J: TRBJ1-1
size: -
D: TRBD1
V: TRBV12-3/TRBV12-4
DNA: TGTGCCAGCAGAGGTTCACAGGGGTGGCTGCTTTGGTCTGAAGCTTTCTTT
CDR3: CASRGSQGWLLWSEAFF

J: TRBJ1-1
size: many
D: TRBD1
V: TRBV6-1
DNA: TGTGCCAGCAGGAAGGGACAGGGGGCCACTGAAGCTTTCTTT
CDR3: CASRKGQGATEAFF

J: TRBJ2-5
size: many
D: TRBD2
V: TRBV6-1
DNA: TGTGCCAGCAGCGGACTAGTTGTGACCCAGTACTTC
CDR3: CASSGLVVTQYF

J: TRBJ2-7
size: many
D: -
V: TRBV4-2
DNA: TGTGCCAGCAGCCCTACAGCCCCTTCCTACGAGCAGTACTTC
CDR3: CASSPTAPSYEQYF

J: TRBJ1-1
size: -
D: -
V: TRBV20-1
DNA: TGCAGTGCTAGGGCGAATATGAACACTGAAGCTTTCTTT
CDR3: CSARANMNTEAFF

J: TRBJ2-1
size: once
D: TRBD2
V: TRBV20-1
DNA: TGCAGTGCTCCTAGACTAGCACCCTACAATGAGCAGTTCTTC
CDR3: CSAPRLAPYNEQFF

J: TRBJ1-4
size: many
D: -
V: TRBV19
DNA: TGTGCCAGTAGCAAGAGAAGGGTCTATAATGAAAAACTGTTTTTT
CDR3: CASSKRRVYNEKLFF

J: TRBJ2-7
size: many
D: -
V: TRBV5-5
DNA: TGTGCCAGCAGCTCCACTGGGGCGAGAGACTCCTACGAGCAGTACTTC
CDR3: CASSSTGARDSYEQYF

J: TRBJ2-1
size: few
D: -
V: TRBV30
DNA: TGTGCCAACCAAAAAAGTACTAGCCGCAATGAGCAGTTCTTC
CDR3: CANQKSTSRNEQFF

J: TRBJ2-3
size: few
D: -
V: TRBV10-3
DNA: TGTGCCATCAGTGATCCGGGGGTCACAGATACGCAGTATTTT
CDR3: CAISDPGVTDTQYF

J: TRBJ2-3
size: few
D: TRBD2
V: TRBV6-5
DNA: TGTGCCAGCAGTTCTCCGGGACTAGCGGGCACAGATACGCAGTATTTT
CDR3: CASSSPGLAGTDTQYF

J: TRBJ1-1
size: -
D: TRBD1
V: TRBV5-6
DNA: TGTGCCAGCAGCTCGTCACAGGGGGCTTACACTGAAGCTTTCTTT
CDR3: CASSSSQGAYTEAFF

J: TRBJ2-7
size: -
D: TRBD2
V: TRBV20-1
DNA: TGCAGTGCCGGACCTAGCGGGGATCGCTACGAGCAGTACTTC
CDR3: CSAGPSGDRYEQYF